This TCR beta chain was profiled in a study of T cell changes during pregnancy in multiple sclerosis (dated by TCRdb to between 2019 and 2020). Concerning the study at large: Changes in the T cell repertoire over the course of pregnancy were examined in this study in women with multiple sclerosis.

Concerning this clone: What antigen it recognizes has not been identified. Base qualities are missing; no much larger clone stands one base away.

Libraries were built with the immunoSEQ multiplex PCR assay. Here the immuneACCESS table is served through TCRdb, limited to in-frame sequences with V and J called. Missing clones are a known gap in these copies; in checked studies unresolved V genes cover under half, and the rest lacks a known reason. The sample records tens of thousands of clones, approximately 90% of which are singletons. 0.5% to 0.65% of the sample is held by the ten biggest clonotypes. Taken from cysteine to phenylalanine, the CDR3 has 13 residues. Here the CDR3 DNA is all that survives: 39 bases in frame from base 1. Based on the germline V gene, the CDR1 and CDR2 sequences are SNHLY and FYNNEI. Deletion took 3 bases off V and 5 bases off J, with a span of 10 bases between the germline ends.

Here the chain combines TRBV2 and TRBJ1-2; the D gene assignment is ambiguous. This TCR was recovered from a female donor with multiple sclerosis, enrolled in a pregnancy study. Sequencing was performed on CD4+ T cells from peripheral blood mononuclear cells, taken in the first trimester of pregnancy. The CDR3 in this case is CASSDSVQYGYTF. The DNA reads as follows: TGTGCCAGCAGTGACAGTGTCCAGTATGGCTACACCTTC.